This TCR beta chain was recovered during a study of T cell responses to AZD1222 COVID-19 vaccine. Study-level findings and limits: Compared with day 0, the breadth and depth of the Spike-specific TCR repertoire rose significantly after two doses of AZD1222. Among the donors, most were white British and more were female, and clonal diversity was possibly underestimated. Targets within unmutated variant regions were reportedly found for nearly half of spike-specific TCRs. Dominant at 160-218 and 743-854, vaccine-associated CD4 TCRs also spanned spike.

V dropped 0 bases and J dropped 1; count of bases not matched to a gene: 3. The CDR3 contains 19 residues. Germline loops: CDR1 SGDLS, CDR2 YYNGEE. Using immunoSEQ multiplex PCR, the repertoire was profiled, and TCRdb retains in-frame clones only, with some absent. This table has tens of thousands of clones, more than 65% appearing once. Only a few counts were recorded for this clone. Its antigen remains unknown. V is TRBV9 and J is TRBJ2-2; 16 bases match TRBD2. Source: peripheral blood, taken on day 0 of MenACWY control vaccination. This TCR derives from an adult in good health. The chain's CDR3 is CASSVVGLAGGLNTGELFF. CDR3 DNA sequence: TGTGCCAGCAGCGTAGTGGGACTAGCGGGGGGGTTGAACACCGGGGAGCTGTTTTTT.